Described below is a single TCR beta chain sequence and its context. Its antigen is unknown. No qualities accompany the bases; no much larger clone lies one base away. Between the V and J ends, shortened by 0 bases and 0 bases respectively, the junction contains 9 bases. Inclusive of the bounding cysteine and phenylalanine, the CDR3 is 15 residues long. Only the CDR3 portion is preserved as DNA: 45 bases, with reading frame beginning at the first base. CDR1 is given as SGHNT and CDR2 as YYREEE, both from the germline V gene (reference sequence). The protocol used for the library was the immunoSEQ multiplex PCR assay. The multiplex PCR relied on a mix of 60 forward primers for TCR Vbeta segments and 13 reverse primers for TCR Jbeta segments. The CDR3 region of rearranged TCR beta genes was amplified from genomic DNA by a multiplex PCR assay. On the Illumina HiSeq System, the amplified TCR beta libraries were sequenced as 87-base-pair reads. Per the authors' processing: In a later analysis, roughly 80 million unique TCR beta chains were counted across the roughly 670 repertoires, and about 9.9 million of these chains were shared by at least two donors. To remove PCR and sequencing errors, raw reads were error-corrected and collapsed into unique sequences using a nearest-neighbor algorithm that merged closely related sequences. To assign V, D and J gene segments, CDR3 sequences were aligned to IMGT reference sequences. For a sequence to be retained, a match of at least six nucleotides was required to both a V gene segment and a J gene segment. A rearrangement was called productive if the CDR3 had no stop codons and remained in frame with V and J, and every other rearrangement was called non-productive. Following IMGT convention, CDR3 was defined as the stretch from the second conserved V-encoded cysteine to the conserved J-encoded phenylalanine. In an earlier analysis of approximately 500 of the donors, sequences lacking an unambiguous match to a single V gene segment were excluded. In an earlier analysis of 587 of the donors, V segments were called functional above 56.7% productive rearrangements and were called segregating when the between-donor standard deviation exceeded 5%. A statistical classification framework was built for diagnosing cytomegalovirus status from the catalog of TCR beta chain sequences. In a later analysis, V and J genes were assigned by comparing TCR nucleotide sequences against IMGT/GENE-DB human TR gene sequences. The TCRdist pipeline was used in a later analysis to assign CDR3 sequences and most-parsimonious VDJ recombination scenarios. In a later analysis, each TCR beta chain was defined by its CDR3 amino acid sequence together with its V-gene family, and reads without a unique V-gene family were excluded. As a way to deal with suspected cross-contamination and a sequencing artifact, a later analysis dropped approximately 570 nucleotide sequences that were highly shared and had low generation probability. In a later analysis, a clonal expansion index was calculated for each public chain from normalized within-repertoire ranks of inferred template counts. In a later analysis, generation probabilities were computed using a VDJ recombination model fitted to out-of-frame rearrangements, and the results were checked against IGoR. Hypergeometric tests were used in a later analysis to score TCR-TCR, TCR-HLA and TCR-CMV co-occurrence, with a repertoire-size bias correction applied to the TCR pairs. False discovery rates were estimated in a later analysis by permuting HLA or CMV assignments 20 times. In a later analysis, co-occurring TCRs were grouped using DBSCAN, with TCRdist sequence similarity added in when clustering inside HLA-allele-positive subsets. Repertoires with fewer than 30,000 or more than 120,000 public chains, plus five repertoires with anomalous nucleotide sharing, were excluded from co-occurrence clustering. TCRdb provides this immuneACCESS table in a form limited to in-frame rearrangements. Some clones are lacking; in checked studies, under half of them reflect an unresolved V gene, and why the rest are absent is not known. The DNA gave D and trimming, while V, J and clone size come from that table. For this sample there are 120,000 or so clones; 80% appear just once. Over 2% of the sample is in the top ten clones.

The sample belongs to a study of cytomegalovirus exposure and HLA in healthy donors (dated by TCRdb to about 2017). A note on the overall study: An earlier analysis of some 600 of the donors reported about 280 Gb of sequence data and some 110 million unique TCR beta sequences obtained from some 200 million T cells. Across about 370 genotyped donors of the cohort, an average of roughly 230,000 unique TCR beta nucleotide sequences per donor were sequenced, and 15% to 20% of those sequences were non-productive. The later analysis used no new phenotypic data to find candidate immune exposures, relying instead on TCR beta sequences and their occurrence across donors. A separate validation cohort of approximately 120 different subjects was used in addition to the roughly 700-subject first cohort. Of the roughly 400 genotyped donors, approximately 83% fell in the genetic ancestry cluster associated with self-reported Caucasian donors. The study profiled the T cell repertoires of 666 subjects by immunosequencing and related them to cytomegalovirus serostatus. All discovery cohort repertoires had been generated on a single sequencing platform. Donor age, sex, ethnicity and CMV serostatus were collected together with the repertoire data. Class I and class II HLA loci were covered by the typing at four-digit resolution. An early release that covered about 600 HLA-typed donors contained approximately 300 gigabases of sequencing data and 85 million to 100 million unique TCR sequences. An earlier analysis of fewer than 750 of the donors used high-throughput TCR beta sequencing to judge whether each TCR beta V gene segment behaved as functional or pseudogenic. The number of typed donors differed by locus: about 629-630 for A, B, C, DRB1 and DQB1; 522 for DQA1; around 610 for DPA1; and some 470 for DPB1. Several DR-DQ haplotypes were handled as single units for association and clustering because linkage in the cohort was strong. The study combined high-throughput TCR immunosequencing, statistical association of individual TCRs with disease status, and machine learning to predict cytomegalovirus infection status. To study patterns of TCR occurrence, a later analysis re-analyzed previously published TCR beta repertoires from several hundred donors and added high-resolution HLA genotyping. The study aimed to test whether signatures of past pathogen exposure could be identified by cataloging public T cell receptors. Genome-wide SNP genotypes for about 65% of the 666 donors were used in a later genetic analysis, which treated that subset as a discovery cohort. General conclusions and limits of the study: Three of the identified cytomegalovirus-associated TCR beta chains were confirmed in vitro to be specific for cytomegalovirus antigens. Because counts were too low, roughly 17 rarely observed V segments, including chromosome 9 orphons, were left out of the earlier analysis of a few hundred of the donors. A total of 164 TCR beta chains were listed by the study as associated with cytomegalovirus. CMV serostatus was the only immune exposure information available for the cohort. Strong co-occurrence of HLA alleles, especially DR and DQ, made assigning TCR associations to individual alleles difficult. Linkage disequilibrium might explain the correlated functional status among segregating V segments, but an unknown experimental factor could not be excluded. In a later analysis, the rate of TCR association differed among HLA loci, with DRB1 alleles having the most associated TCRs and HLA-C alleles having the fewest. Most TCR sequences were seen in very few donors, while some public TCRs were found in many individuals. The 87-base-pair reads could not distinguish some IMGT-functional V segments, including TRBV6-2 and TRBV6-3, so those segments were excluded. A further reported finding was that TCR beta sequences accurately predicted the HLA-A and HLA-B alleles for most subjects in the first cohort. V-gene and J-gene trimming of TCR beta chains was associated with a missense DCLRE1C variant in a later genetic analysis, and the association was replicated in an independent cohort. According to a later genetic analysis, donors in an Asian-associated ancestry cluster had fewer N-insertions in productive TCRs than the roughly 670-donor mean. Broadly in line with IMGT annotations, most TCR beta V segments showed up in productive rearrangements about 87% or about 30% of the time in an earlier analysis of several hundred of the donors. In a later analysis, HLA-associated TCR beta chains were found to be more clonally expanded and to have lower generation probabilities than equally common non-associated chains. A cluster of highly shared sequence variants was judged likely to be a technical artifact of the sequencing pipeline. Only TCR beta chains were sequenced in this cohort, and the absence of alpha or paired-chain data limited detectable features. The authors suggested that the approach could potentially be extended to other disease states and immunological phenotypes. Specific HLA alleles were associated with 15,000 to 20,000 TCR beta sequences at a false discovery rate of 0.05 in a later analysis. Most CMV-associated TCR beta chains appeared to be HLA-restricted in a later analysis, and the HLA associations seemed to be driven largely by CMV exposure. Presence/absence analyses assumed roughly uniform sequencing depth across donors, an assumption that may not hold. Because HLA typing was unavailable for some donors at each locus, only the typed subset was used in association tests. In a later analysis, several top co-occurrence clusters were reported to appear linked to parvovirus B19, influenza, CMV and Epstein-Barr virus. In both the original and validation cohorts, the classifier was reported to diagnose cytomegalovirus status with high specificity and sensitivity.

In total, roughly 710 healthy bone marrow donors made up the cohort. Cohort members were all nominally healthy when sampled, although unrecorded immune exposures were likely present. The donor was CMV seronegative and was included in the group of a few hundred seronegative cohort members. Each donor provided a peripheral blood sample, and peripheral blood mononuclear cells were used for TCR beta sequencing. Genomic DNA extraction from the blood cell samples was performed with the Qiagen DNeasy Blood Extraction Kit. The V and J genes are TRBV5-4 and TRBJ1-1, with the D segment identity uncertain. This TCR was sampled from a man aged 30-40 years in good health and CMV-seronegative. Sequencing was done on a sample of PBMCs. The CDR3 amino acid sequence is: CASSLDGRLNTEAFF. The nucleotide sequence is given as TGTGCCAGCAGCTTGGATGGCAGGTTGAACACTGAAGCTTTCTTT.